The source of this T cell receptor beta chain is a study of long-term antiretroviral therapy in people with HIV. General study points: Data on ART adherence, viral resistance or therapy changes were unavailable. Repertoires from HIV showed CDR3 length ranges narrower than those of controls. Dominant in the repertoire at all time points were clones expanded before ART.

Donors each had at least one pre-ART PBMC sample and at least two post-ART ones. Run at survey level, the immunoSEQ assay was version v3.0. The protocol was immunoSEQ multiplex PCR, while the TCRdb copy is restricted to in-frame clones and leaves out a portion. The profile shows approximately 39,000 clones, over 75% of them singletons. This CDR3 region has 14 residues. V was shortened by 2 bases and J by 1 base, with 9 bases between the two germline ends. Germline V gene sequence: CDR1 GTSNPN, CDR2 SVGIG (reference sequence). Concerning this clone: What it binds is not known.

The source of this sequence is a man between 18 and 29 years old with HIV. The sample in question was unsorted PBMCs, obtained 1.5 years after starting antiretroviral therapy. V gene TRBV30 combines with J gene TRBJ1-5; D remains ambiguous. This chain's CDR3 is CAWSLGQSNQPQHF. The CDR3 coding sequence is TGTGCCTGGAGTCTCGGGCAGAGCAATCAGCCCCAGCATTTT.